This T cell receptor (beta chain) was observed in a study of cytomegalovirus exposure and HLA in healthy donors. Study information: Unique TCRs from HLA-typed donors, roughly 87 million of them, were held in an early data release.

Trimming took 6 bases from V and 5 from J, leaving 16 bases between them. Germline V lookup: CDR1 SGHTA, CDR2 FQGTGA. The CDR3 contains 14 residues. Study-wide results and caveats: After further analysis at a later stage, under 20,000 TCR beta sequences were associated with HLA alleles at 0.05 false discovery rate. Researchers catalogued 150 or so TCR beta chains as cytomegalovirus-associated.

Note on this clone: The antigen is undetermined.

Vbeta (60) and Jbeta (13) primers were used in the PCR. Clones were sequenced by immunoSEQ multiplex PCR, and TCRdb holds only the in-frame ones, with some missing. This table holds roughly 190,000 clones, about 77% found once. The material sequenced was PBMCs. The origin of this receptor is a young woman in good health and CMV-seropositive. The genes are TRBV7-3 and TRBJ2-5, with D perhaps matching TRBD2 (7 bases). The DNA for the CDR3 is TGTGCCAGCAGTATCGGAGGGGGGGCGGAGACCCAGTACTTC. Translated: CASSIGGGAETQYF.